The rows below give T cell receptor beta chains drawn from one sample of a study of T-cell memory formation after mild COVID-19. TCRdb redid the calling of the 5' RACE reads with MiXCR, one entry per CDR3 protein. The table shows about 210,000 distinct CDR3 sequences, with 27% occurring only once. Material: PBMCs or a T cell subset sorted from them (not recorded which). Every receptor here comes from an adult woman who had mild COVID-19 (a few samples of this study predate the infection). Cell type and time point are not known. The CDR3 runs from the conserved cysteine through the conserved F or W. The D gene is left open where the match is weak. Some rows have no size entry. The others give once, few or many, or a class for an expanded clone.

j_gene | d_gene | abundance | v_gene | CDR3nt | CDR3aa
TRBJ2-1 | TRBD2 | - | TRBV5-1 | TGCGCCAGCAGCCAGGCCAGCGGGGGTTCGGATGAGCAGTTCTTC | CASSQASGGSDEQFF
TRBJ2-7 | - | - | TRBV29-1 | TGCAGCGTTGCCCCGGACAACTACGAGCAGTACTTC | CSVAPDNYEQYF
TRBJ2-6 | - | - | TRBV12-3/TRBV12-4 | TGTGCCAGCACCCTAACGGAGTCTGGGGCCAACGTCCTGACTTTC | CASTLTESGANVLTF
TRBJ2-3 | TRBD2 | few | TRBV3-1 | TGTGCCAGCAGCCACGCGGGGGAGAGCACAGATACGCAGTATTTT | CASSHAGESTDTQYF
TRBJ1-3 | - | few | TRBV12-3/TRBV12-4 | TGTGCCAGCAGTGAAAACTCTGGAAACACCATATATTTT | CASSENSGNTIYF
TRBJ2-1 | TRBD2 | once | TRBV20-1 | TGCAGTGCTAGAGATGGACGGGAGGCCTCCGTGATCTGGTCCTACAATGAGCAGTTCTTC | CSARDGREASVIWSYNEQFF
TRBJ1-5 | TRBD1 | - | TRBV2 | TGTGCCAGCAGTGACAGGGGGCTTGGTTTTCTTAGCAATCAGCCCCAGCATTTT | CASSDRGLGFLSNQPQHF
TRBJ2-3 | TRBD1 | - | TRBV5-1 | TGCGCCAGCAGCTTGGAAGGGACAGGGAGTACGCAGTATTTT | CASSLEGTGSTQYF
TRBJ2-2 | - | - | TRBV27 | TGTGCCAGCAGTTTGGCAGGGGCCGTCACCGGGGAGCTGTTTTTT | CASSLAGAVTGELFF
TRBJ2-1 | - | - | TRBV7-6 | TGTGCCAGCAGCTTAAAACGGGGGAGGTTCAATGAGCAGTTCTTC | CASSLKRGRFNEQFF
TRBJ2-7 | TRBD1 | - | TRBV5-1 | TGCGCCAGCAGCTTGGCGTCGACAGGGGACTCCTACGAGCAGTACTTC | CASSLASTGDSYEQYF
TRBJ1-1 | - | few | TRBV5-1 | TGCGCCAGCAGCTTGGTGGGGGAATTTGCTATGAACACTGAAGCTTTCTTT | CASSLVGEFAMNTEAFF
TRBJ2-7 | TRBD1 | few | TRBV9 | TGTGCCAGCAGCGTAGGGACAGGGGTCCCCACCGGGTACGAGCAGTACTTC | CASSVGTGVPTGYEQYF
TRBJ2-1 | TRBD2 | few | TRBV4-1 | TGCGCCAGCAGCCAAGATGCATATCGGGGGGGACCTTACAATGAGCAGTTCTTC | CASSQDAYRGGPYNEQFF
TRBJ2-1 | TRBD2 | - | TRBV7-2 | TGTGCCAGCAGCTTTGTCGGCGGGGGGGCCTACAATGAGCAGTTCTTC | CASSFVGGGAYNEQFF
TRBJ2-3 | - | many | TRBV7-9 | TGTGCCAGCAGCTTTCCCTCAAACACAGATACGCAGTATTTT | CASSFPSNTDTQYF
TRBJ1-1 | - | - | TRBV5-1 | TGCGCCAGCAGCCGGGTGGGGGGCCTGAGGAACACTGAAGCTTTCTTT | CASSRVGGLRNTEAFF
TRBJ2-7 | - | few | TRBV14 | TGTGCCAGCAGCCAAGTTTACCTCTACGAGCAGTACTTC | CASSQVYLYEQYF